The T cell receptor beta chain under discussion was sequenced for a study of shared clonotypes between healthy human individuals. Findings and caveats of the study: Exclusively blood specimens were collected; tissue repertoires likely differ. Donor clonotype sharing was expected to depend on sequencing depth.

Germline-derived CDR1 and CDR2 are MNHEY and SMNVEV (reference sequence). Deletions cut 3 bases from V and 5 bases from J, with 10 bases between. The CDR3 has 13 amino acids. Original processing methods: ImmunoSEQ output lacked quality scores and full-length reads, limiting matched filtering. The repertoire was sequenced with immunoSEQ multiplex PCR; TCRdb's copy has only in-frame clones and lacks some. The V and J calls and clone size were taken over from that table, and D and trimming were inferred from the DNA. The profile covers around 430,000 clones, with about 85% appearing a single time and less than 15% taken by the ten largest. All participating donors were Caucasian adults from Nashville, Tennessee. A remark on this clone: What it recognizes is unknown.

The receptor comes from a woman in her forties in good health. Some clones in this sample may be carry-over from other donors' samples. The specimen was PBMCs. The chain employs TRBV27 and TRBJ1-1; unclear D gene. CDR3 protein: CASSFGIRTEAFF. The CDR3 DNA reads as TGTGCCAGCAGTTTTGGCATTAGGACTGAAGCTTTCTTT.